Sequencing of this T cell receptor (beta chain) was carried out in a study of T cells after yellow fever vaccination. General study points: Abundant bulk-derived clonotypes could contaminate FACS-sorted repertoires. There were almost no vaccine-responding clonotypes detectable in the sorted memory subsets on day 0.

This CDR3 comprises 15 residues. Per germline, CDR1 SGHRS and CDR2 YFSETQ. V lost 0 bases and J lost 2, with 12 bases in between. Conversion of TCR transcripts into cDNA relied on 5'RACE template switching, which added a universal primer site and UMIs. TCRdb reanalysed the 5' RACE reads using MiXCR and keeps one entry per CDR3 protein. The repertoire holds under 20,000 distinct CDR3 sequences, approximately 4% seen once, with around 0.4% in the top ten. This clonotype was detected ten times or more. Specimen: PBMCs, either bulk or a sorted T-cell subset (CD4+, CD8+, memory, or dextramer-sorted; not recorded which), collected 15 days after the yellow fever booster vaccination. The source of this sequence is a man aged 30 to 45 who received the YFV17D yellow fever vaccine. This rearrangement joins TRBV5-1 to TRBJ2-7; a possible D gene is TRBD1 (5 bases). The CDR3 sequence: CASSLGTLETYEQYF. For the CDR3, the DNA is TGCGCCAGCAGCTTGGGGACACTCGAGACCTACGAGCAGTACTTC. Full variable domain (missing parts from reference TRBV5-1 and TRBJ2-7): KAGVTQTPRYLIKTRGQQVTLSCSPISGHRSVSWYQQTPGQGLQFLFEYFSETQRNKGNFPGRFSGRQFSNSRSEMNVSTLELGDSALYLCASSLGTLETYEQYFGPGTRLTVT.